A single TCR beta chain is shown here with its context. What it recognizes is unknown. Other DNA variants within this sample encode the same CDR3. This entry comes from a study of graft-versus-host responses after intestinal transplantation. Study-wide context: Transplantation in recipients was multivisceral, liver-intestinal, or isolated intestinal.

The V end lost 1 base, the J end lost 5 bases, and 11 bases lay between the germline ends. The CDR3 contains 15 residues. CDR1 and CDR2 from the germline V gene are SGHVS and FQNEAQ. Profiling relied on immunoSEQ multiplex PCR, and the TCRdb table lists in-frame clones only, not all of them. The sample carries 45,000 to 50,000 clones, approximately 92% recorded once. General observations from the study: GvH clonotypes were identified within recipient marrow, with a subset emerging first in ileum or blood. The presence of high graft-versus-host to host-versus-graft clonal ratios in allografts characterized patients with graft-donor T cell macrochimerism.

This chain joins TRBV7-8 and TRBJ2-2, with D tentatively TRBD2 (6 bases). This receptor was identified in a human patient who received an intestinal transplant, so some T cells may come from the graft donor. This specimen was PBMCs, taken around 820 days after a first intestinal transplant, on the day of a second. CDR3 DNA: TGTGCCAGCAGCTTAGAAGGGGCGGGGACCGGGGAGCTGTTTTTT. It specifies CASSLEGAGTGELFF.